This is a list of T cell receptor beta chains from one sample in a study of T cells in Graves' hyperthyroidism and ophthalmopathy. Each CDR3 protein gets one entry after TCRdb re-called the multiplex PCR reads with MiXCR. The table includes roughly 420,000 distinct CDR3 sequences, around a sixth detected once. Sequencing was done on a sample of blood. The source of these receptors is a young woman with Graves' hyperthyroidism. CDR3s include the opening cysteine and the closing phenylalanine or tryptophan. Fields, in order: D gene, J gene, clone size, V gene, CDR3 protein, CDR3 DNA. A D gene is named only where the DNA matches it firmly. Clone size, where shown, is once, few, many, or a class for clones that have expanded.

NA,TRBJ1-2,NA,TRBV20-1,CSPPKTTVNGYTF,TGCAGTCCCCCCAAAACGACGGTGAACGGCTACACCTTC
NA,TRBJ2-1,few,TRBV7-3,CASSREPGGNEQFF,TGTGCCAGCAGCCGAGAACCTGGGGGAAATGAGCAGTTCTTC
NA,TRBJ1-5,few,TRBV19,CASSITGSNQPQHF,TGTGCCAGTAGTATTACGGGAAGCAATCAGCCCCAGCATTTT
NA,TRBJ2-2,many,TRBV14,CASTGVPRTGELFF,TGTGCCAGCACTGGAGTCCCGAGGACCGGGGAGCTGTTTTTT
TRBD2,TRBJ2-5,few,TRBV7-2,CASSLVGSGGPQETQYF,TGTGCCAGCAGCTTAGTCGGTAGCGGGGGGCCCCAAGAGACCCAGTACTTC
NA,TRBJ2-1,many,TRBV2,CASSEDSFSYNEQFF,TGTGCCAGCAGTGAAGATAGCTTTTCCTACAATGAGCAGTTCTTC
NA,TRBJ1-6,NA,TRBV19,CANGRYNSPLHF,TGTGCCAACGGACGTTATAATTCACCCCTCCACTTT
NA,TRBJ2-7,few,TRBV7-9,CASSLSRLVAGEEQYF,TGTGCCAGCAGCTTAAGTAGACTAGTAGCCGGAGAAGAGCAGTACTTC
NA,TRBJ1-2,many,TRBV13,CASSHRQTRIYGYTF,TGTGCCAGCAGCCACCGCCAGACACGTATCTATGGCTACACCTTC
TRBD2,TRBJ2-3,many,TRBV2,CASKLLAGGLGDTQYF,TGTGCCAGCAAGCTACTAGCGGGAGGTCTGGGAGATACGCAGTATTTT
NA,TRBJ1-1,many,TRBV20-1,CSARERRVSSEAFF,TGCAGTGCTAGAGAAAGGAGGGTCTCCTCTGAAGCTTTCTTT
NA,TRBJ2-5,many,TRBV24-1,CATSDGLGVTIETQYF,TGTGCCACCAGTGATGGCCTCGGTGTCACAATAGAGACCCAGTACTTC